The 25 T cell receptor beta chains below were found in one sample sequenced in a study of cytomegalovirus exposure and HLA in healthy donors. Repertoires were generated with immunoSEQ multiplex PCR, while TCRdb's copy carries only in-frame clones and drops some. The table includes 130,000 to 150,000 clones, roughly four fifths detected once. The sample consisted of PBMCs. All receptors come from a woman in her 30s in good health and CMV-seronegative.

The sample holds a few counts of this clone. The chain joins TRBV27 to TRBJ1-6; a weak D match, TRBD1 (6 bases). This CDR3 is 14 amino acids long. V was pared by 6 bases and J by 5 bases, with 11 bases between. Germline-derived CDR1 and CDR2 are MNHEY and SMNVEV (reference sequence). The CDR3 DNA sequence: TGTGCCAGCAGCCCCCGGACAGATAATTCACCCCTCCACTTT. Residues: CASSPRTDNSPLHF.

This clone appeared a single time. The rearrangement links TRBV19 to TRBJ1-2; the D gene is possibly TRBD1 (6 bases). The CDR3 spans 14 residues. V was shortened by 5 bases and J by 4 bases, with 14 bases between the two germline ends. Germline assignment: CDR1 LNHDA and CDR2 SQIVND (reference sequence). In nucleotides, the CDR3 is TGTGCCAGTAGTTTCCCTGGACAGACCTATGGCTACACCTTC. Its translation: CASSFPGQTYGYTF.

This chain joins TRBV5-4 and TRBJ2-2, with 11 nucleotides matching TRBD1. From germline, CDR1 is SGHNT and CDR2 YYREEE (reference sequence). The J segment lost 5 bases and the V segment lost 2 bases, leaving 5 bases of the junction unmatched. The CDR3 is made up of 16 amino acids. The CDR3 region is CASSFGQGASTGELFF. As DNA, the CDR3 is TGTGCCAGCAGCTTCGGACAGGGGGCGAGTACCGGGGAGCTGTTTTTT.

The chain joins TRBV2 to TRBJ2-7, with D possibly matching TRBD1 (5 bases). V was clipped by 5 bases and J by 6 bases, with 17 bases between them. The CDR3 consists of 14 residues. In germline, CDR1 is SNHLY, CDR2 FYNNEI. The CDR3 bases are TGTGCCAGCAGTCCTATTTTCCAGGGTTCCGAGCAGTACTTC. Translated, it gives CASSPIFQGSEQYF.

This chain connects TRBV2 to TRBJ1-3, with D hard to call. In germline, CDR1 is SNHLY, CDR2 FYNNEI. Trimming cost V 6 bases and J 0 bases, with 15 bases left between them. The CDR3 loop spans 16 amino acids. In nucleotides, the CDR3 is TGTGCCAGCAGGGCTGTGCAGATCAGCTCTGGAAACACCATATATTTT. Translation gives CASRAVQISSGNTIYF.

The chain combines TRBV2 with TRBJ1-4; TRBD1 matches 9 bases. V shed 4 bases and J 0 bases; nucleotides not matched to a gene: 3. The CDR3 spans 16 residues. Germline-derived CDR1 and CDR2 are SNHLY and FYNNEI. The CDR3 nucleotides read TGTGCCAGCAGTGGGAACAGGGGGCCAACTAATGAAAAACTGTTTTTT. This codes for CASSGNRGPTNEKLFF.

The chain employs TRBV5-1 and TRBJ1-1; TRBD1 might be the D (6 bases). The CDR3 has 15 amino acids. The ends were cut back, 4 bases at V and 2 bases at J, with 15 bases in the middle. Germline lookup yields CDR1 SGHRS and CDR2 YFSETQ. The CDR3, as DNA: TGCGCCAGCAGCCGGGAGGAGGGGGGAAACACTGAAGCTTTCTTT. This encodes CASSREEGGNTEAFF.

This clone has more than one count but fewer than ten. In nucleotides, the CDR3 is TGTGCCAGCAGCTTAGCCGGGGGCTACGAGCAGTACTTC. Translated, it gives CASSLAGGYEQYF. The chain uses TRBV7-7 and TRBJ2-7, with D perhaps matching TRBD2 (6 bases). This CDR3 contains 13 residues. The germline CDR1 and CDR2 sequences are SSHAT and FNYEAQ (reference sequence). The germline V and J ends were trimmed by 0 bases and 3 bases, with 6 bases remaining between them.

The chain uses TRBV12-2 and TRBJ2-7; the listed D gene, TRBD2, was not tested against the DNA. TRBV12-2 is designated a pseudogene. This CDR3 contains 15 residues. Here the CDR3 DNA reads TGTGCAAGTCGCTTAGCGCGGGGGGGCTGGTACGAGCAGTACTTC. As protein: CASRLARGGWYEQYF.

This chain connects TRBV9 to TRBJ2-4; 7 nucleotides line up with TRBD2. Germline V gene lookup returns CDR1 SGDLS and CDR2 YYNGEE. The length of the CDR3 is 16 residues. V lost 4 bases, J lost 2 bases, and 9 bases stayed unmatched. CDR3 nucleotides: TGTGCCAGCAGCCCGTCTGTCGGGGGGTCCAAAAACATTCAGTACTTC. Amino acid sequence: CASSPSVGGSKNIQYF.

The chain employs TRBV29-1 and TRBJ2-5, with 10 positions matching TRBD1. Germline-derived CDR1 and CDR2 are SQVTM and ANQGSEA. The CDR3 length is 12 residues. V was pared by 6 bases and J by 3 bases, with 1 base of the junction left unmatched. CDR3 in DNA: TGCAGCGTCGGACAGGGGGAAGAGACCCAGTACTTC. As protein: CSVGQGEETQYF.

This sequence joins TRBV6-5 and TRBJ1-6; D is unclear. CDR1 is MNHEY, CDR2 SVGAGI, per germline. Trimming stripped 7 bases from V and 7 bases from J, with 17 bases between. The CDR3 sequence is 15 residues long. The CDR3 region has the DNA TGTGCCAGCAAAAGAGGCTCTAAATCCAATTCACCCCTCCACTTT. Its translation is CASKRGSKSNSPLHF.

J is TRBJ1-2 and V is TRBV19; D is possibly TRBD1 (6 bases). This CDR3 is built from 14 residues. CDR1 and CDR2 from the germline V gene are LNHDA and SQIVND (reference sequence). Trimming left V 5 bases short and J 2 bases short, with 12 bases between. CDR3 in amino acids: CASSGGQWNYGYTF. The CDR3 DNA follows: TGTGCCAGTAGTGGAGGACAGTGGAACTATGGCTACACCTTC.

V usage is TRBV7-3 and J usage is TRBJ2-2; 7 bases are shared with TRBD1. This CDR3 has 16 amino acids. After removal of 1 base from V and 2 bases from J, the junction contained 4 bases not matched to a gene. Germline V gene lookup returns CDR1 SGHTA and CDR2 FQGTGA. The CDR3 nucleotides read TGTGCCAGCAGCTTAAGGGGACAGCAAAACACCGGGGAGCTGTTTTTT. Encoded protein: CASSLRGQQNTGELFF.

V and J are TRBV5-1 and TRBJ2-5; D is ambiguous. Germline V CDR1 and CDR2: SGHRS, YFSETQ. V lost 2 bases to trimming and J lost 4 bases, with 6 bases between them. This CDR3 comprises 12 residues. CDR3 residues: CASSFNSETQYF. The CDR3 DNA follows: TGCGCCAGCAGCTTTAACTCAGAGACCCAGTACTTC.

This clone showed up just once. The chain combines TRBV10-3 with TRBJ1-3; no clear D. There are 13 residues in the CDR3. CDR1 is ENHRY, CDR2 SYGVKD, per germline. Trimming left V 5 bases short and J 0 bases short, with 5 bases between. In DNA, the CDR3 is TGTGCCATCAGTCAGGACTCTGGAAACACCATATATTTT. This gives the protein CAISQDSGNTIYF.

The V gene is TRBV9, the J gene TRBJ1-3; D not certain. V lost 0 bases and J 0 bases, leaving 13 bases between the germline ends. This CDR3 has 17 residues. CDR1 SGDLS and CDR2 YYNGEE come from the germline V gene. Written as DNA, the CDR3 is TGTGCCAGCAGCGTAGGGTCAGGCGAGTACTCTGGAAACACCATATATTTT. Translating it yields CASSVGSGEYSGNTIYF.

The chain joins TRBV27 to TRBJ2-5, with unresolved D. V lost 11 bases to trimming and J lost 9 bases, with 10 bases between them. Germline V gives CDR1 MNHEY, CDR2 SMNVEV (reference sequence). The CDR3 spans 9 residues. CDR3 sequence (DNA): TGTGCCGCCCTATTGGCCCAGTACTTC. Its protein product is CAALLAQYF.

V is TRBV15 and J is TRBJ1-5; D unresolved. This CDR3 has 17 residues. The ends were cut back, 0 bases at V and 3 bases at J, with 15 bases in the middle. Germline V gene sequence: CDR1 LNHNV, CDR2 YYDKDF (reference sequence). For the CDR3, the DNA is TGTGCCACCAGCAGAGATGGTTGGCTCGAGGACAATCAGCCCCAGCATTTT. It yields the protein CATSRDGWLEDNQPQHF.

This chain links TRBV5-1 with TRBJ1-2; 7 nucleotides match TRBD1. The CDR3 has 15 residues. Germline CDR1 SGHRS, CDR2 YFSETQ. With V trimmed by 4 bases and J by 8 bases, 14 bases remained unmatched. Here the CDR3 DNA reads TGCGCCAGCAGCCTCAGACAGGGTCAGGGTGGAGGCTACACCTTC. Translation gives CASSLRQGQGGGYTF. The full variable domain, completed using reference TRBV5-1 and TRBJ1-2, is KAGVTQTPRYLIKTRGQQVTLSCSPISGHRSVSWYQQTPGQGLQFLFEYFSETQRNKGNFPGRFSGRQFSNSRSEMNVSTLELGDSALYLCASSLRQGQGGGYTFGSGTRLTVV.

This clone came up a few times. This chain joins TRBV4-3 and TRBJ2-3; TRBD2 aligns across 8 bases. The CDR3 sequence is 19 residues long. Germline V lookup: CDR1 LGHNA, CDR2 YSLEER. V shed 1 base, J shed 2 bases, and the junction held 14 bases outside the gene matches. DNA for the CDR3: TGCGCCAGCAGCCAAGCCGGAGAGTTCGGCGGGGGGACCACAGATACGCAGTATTTT. Protein sequence: CASSQAGEFGGGTTDTQYF.

The gene calls are TRBV4-3 and TRBJ1-1; D not resolved. Trimming pared 0 bases from V and 4 bases from J, leaving 12 bases between. Germline values: CDR1 LGHNA, CDR2 YSLEER. The CDR3 runs 15 residues. CDR3: CASSQDPGMGTEAFF. The CDR3 DNA reads TGCGCCAGCAGCCAAGACCCGGGTATGGGCACTGAAGCTTTCTTT.

The rearrangement links TRBV11-2 to TRBJ2-2, with 13 bases matching TRBD2. Germline V gene lookup returns CDR1 SGHAT and CDR2 FQNNGV. V lost 5 bases, J lost 4 bases, and 7 bases stayed unmatched. The CDR3 extends over 17 amino acids. Here the CDR3 reads CASSPTSGGQVTGELFF. CDR3 nucleotide sequence: TGTGCCAGCAGCCCGACTAGCGGGGGGCAGGTCACCGGGGAGCTGTTTTTT.

The gene calls are TRBV18 and TRBJ2-3, with TRBD1 matching 8 bases. This CDR3 has 17 amino acids. The germline gives CDR1 KGHSH, CDR2 LQKENI. Losses at the gene ends were 3 bases for V and 3 bases for J; bases not matched to a gene: 11. The DNA for the CDR3 is TGTGCCAGCTCACCCAACAGGGGGTTATTTGGTACAGATACGCAGTATTTT. It codes for CASSPNRGLFGTDTQYF. Together with reference TRBV18 and TRBJ2-3, the CDR3 gives the full variable domain: NAGVMQNPRHLVRRRGQEARLRCSPMKGHSHVYWYRQLPEEGLKFMVYLQKENIIDESGMPKERFSAEFPKEGPSILRIQQVVRGDSAAYFCASSPNRGLFGTDTQYFGPGTRLTVL.

The chain couples TRBV5-1 to TRBJ2-1; D is uncertain. V was pared by 1 base and J by 4 bases, with 9 bases between. Germline V CDR1 and CDR2: SGHRS, YFSETQ. The CDR3 spans 14 residues. CDR3 amino acids: CASSLIMRYNEQFF. CDR3 DNA: TGCGCCAGCAGCTTGATCATGCGGTACAATGAGCAGTTCTTC.